This TCR beta chain was sequenced in a study of blood T cell repertoires in COVID-19. The CDR3 length is 15 residues. V lost 7 bases to trimming and J lost 2 bases, with 16 bases between them. The V gene's germline CDR1 is MDHEN and CDR2 SYDVKM. Sequenced by immunoSEQ multiplex PCR; TCRdb stores in-frame clones only, minus some. The table has about 270,000 clones, around 85% seen once; the top ten hold roughly 1.6%. This sequence joins TRBV28 and TRBJ2-3; D not resolved. The sequence was obtained from a human donor with COVID-19, enrolled during active disease. The donor label of this sample is uncertain. Material: peripheral blood. In DNA, the CDR3 is TGTGCCAGCAACTCTGTGGTGGGCAACACAGATACGCAGTATTTT. It is translated as CASNSVVGNTDTQYF.